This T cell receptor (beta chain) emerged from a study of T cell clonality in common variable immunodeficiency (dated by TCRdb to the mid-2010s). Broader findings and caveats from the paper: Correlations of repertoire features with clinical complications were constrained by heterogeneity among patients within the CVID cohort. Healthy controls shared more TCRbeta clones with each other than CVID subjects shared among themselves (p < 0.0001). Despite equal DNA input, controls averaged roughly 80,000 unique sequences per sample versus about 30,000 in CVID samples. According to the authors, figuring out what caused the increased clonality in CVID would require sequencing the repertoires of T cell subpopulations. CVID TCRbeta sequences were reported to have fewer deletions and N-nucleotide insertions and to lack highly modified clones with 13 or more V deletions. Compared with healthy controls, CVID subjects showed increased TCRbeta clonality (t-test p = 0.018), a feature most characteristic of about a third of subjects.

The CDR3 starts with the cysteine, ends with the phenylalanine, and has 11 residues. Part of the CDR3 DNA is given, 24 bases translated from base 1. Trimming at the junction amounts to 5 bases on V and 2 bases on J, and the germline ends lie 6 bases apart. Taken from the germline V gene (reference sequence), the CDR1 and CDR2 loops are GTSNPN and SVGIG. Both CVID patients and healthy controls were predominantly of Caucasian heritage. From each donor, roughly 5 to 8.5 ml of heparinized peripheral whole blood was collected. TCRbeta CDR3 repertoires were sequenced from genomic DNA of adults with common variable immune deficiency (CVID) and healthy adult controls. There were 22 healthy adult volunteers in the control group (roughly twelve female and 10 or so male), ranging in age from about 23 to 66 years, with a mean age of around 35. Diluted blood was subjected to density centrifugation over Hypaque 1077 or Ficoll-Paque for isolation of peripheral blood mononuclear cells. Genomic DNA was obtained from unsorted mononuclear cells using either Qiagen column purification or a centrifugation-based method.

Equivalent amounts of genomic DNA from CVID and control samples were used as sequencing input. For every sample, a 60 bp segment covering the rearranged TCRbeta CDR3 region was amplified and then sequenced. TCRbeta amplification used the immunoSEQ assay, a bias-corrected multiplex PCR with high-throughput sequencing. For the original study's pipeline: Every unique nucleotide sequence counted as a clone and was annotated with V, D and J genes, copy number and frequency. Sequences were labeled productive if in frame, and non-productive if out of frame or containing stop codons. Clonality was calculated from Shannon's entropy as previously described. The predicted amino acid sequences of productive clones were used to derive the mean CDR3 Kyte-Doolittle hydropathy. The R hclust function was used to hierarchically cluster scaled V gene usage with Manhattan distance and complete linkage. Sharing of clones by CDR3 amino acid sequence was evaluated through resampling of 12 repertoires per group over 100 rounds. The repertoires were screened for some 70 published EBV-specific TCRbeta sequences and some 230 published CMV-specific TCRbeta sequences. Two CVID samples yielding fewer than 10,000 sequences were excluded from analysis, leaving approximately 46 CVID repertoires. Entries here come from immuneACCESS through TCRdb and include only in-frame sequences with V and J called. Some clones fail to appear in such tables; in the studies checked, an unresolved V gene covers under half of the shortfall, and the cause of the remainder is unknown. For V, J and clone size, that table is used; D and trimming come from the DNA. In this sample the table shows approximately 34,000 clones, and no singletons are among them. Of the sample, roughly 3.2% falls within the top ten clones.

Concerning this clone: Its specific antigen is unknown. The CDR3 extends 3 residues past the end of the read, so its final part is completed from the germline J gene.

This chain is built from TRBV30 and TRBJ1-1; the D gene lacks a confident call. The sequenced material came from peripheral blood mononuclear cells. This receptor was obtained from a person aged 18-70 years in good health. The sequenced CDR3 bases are TGTGCCTGGTCGACAAACACTGAA. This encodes CAWSTNTE. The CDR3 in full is CAWSTNTEAFF.